This entry lists 14 T cell receptor beta chains sequenced from one sample in a study of PD-1 blockade in classical Hodgkin lymphoma. Autologous stem cell transplantation was followed by relapse in every patient, and brentuximab vedotin exposure varied. The method was immunoSEQ multiplex PCR; TCRdb's version includes in-frame clones alone and lacks a portion of them. The table includes about 19,000 clones, approximately 84% detected once. Sequenced material: peripheral blood mononuclear cells (PBMCs), taken at baseline. These receptors all come from a human donor with classical Hodgkin lymphoma.

This clone was detected only once. The genes are TRBV7-3 and TRBJ2-3, with D tentatively TRBD2 (7 bases). This CDR3 has 16 amino acids. Germline CDR1 is SGHTA and CDR2 is FQGTGA. V was cut by 5 bases and J by 6 bases, with 21 bases left in between. For the CDR3, the DNA is TGTGCCAGCAGCCATGGGGGGGCGGCCTCAAGGGATACGCAGTATTTT. Translated, it gives CASSHGGAASRDTQYF.

The chain links TRBV23-1 to TRBJ2-7; unclear D gene. TRBV23-1 is given ORF status, its function remaining uncertain. Between the trimmed V and J ends, which lost 7 bases and 2 bases, there was a span of 18 bases. The CDR3 sequence is 15 residues long. CDR3: CASISPPTPTYEQYF. CDR3 nucleotide sequence: TGCGCCAGCATCTCACCGCCGACGCCTACCTACGAGCAGTACTTC.

V usage is TRBV5-6 and J usage is TRBJ2-1; the match to TRBD2 covers 10 bases. Germline CDR1 SGHDT, CDR2 YYEEEE. With 0 bases clipped from V and 0 bases from J, the junction kept 6 bases outside the gene matches. The length of the CDR3 is 18 residues. CDR3 DNA sequence: TGTGCCAGCAGCTTGGGACTAGCGGGCGAGGGCTCCTACAATGAGCAGTTCTTC. Amino acids: CASSLGLAGEGSYNEQFF. Looking up the rest from reference TRBV5-6 and TRBJ2-1 gives the full variable domain: DAGVTQSPTHLIKTRGQQVTLRCSPKSGHDTVSWYQQALGQGPQFIFQYYEEEERQRGNFPDRFSGHQFPNYSSELNVNALLLGDSALYLCASSLGLAGEGSYNEQFFGPGTRLTVL.

The rearrangement uses TRBV7-9 and TRBJ1-1; D gene unclear. The CDR3 extends over 14 amino acids. V gave up 5 bases and J gave up 4 bases, with 14 bases separating them. CDR1 and CDR2 from the germline V gene are SEHNR and FQNEAQ (reference sequence). CDR3 region: CASSPPLELTEAFF. The CDR3, as DNA: TGTGCCAGCAGCCCCCCTTTGGAACTCACTGAAGCTTTCTTT.

The gene calls are TRBV19 and TRBJ2-1; D unclear. Looked up from germline, CDR1 is LNHDA and CDR2 is SQIVND (reference sequence). This CDR3 region has 14 residues. Trimming took off 1 base at V and 4 bases at J, with 8 bases between the two ends. CDR3 region: CASSIARRYNEQFF. CDR3 nucleotide sequence: TGTGCCAGTAGTATAGCCAGGCGGTACAATGAGCAGTTCTTC.

The table lists this clone with a few counts. Sequence at one end of the junction differs from germline and may be a read error. V and J are TRBV7-7 and TRBJ2-5; 9 nucleotides align to TRBD2. This CDR3 region has 14 residues. Germline V gene data show CDR1 as SSHAT and CDR2 as FNYEAQ (reference sequence). CDR3 DNA: TGTGCTAGCAGCGCCCTAGCGGGGTTGGAGACCCAGTACTTC. This gives the protein CASSALAGLETQYF.

The chain combines TRBV27 with TRBJ2-7, with 8 positions matching TRBD1. CDR3 length: 15 residues. V lost 5 bases, J lost 1 base, and 7 bases stayed unmatched. CDR1 is MNHEY, CDR2 SMNVEV, per germline (reference sequence). CDR3 coding DNA: TGTGCCAGCAGTCCATTGGGACAGGAGTCCTACGAGCAGTACTTC. Protein product: CASSPLGQESYEQYF.

The rearrangement uses TRBV7-2 and TRBJ1-3; the D is unclear. The germline gives CDR1 SGHTA, CDR2 FQGNSA. V lost 0 bases and J lost 0, with 6 bases in between. The CDR3 has 15 residues. The CDR3 nucleotides read TGTGCCAGCAGCTTAGCGGTGAGCTCTGGAAACACCATATATTTT. It translates to CASSLAVSSGNTIYF.

J is TRBJ1-2 and V is TRBV27, with 7 bases identical to TRBD1. The CDR3 is 14 residues long. Per the germline V gene, CDR1 is MNHEY and CDR2 is SMNVEV (reference sequence). V trimming: 3 bases; J trimming: 2 bases; junction bases outside the gene matches: 3. The CDR3 region is CASSFEGQNYGYTF. In nucleotides, the CDR3 is TGTGCCAGCAGTTTCGAGGGACAGAACTATGGCTACACCTTC.

The chain combines TRBV11-1 with TRBJ2-5; D is uncertain. Trimming shortened V by 2 bases and J by 5 bases, and 12 bases separated the two germline ends. Germline V lookup: CDR1 SGHAT, CDR2 FQDESV (reference sequence). The CDR3 spans 14 residues. CDR3 protein: CASSLRSAQETQYF. CDR3 in DNA: TGTGCCAGCAGCTTACGGTCCGCCCAGGAGACCCAGTACTTC.

This sequence joins TRBV30 and TRBJ2-1; 9 bases line up with TRBD2. Per germline, CDR1 GTSNPN and CDR2 SVGIG (reference sequence). The CDR3 sequence is 14 residues long. The J segment lost 6 bases and the V segment lost 0 bases, leaving 3 bases of the junction unmatched. CDR3 nucleotides: TGTGCCTGGAGTGTCGGCGGGGGGGCCAATGAGCAGTTCTTC. Encoded protein: CAWSVGGGANEQFF.

The CDR3 DNA sequence: TGTGCCAGCAGCTGGGGTTATGGCTACACCTTC. Translated: CASSWGYGYTF. The chain carries TRBV2 and TRBJ1-2; no definite D call. Germline values: CDR1 SNHLY, CDR2 FYNNEI. The CDR3 sequence is 11 residues long. V was trimmed by 6 bases and J by 5 bases, leaving 7 bases between them.

The rearrangement links TRBV7-9 to TRBJ1-1; 9 nucleotides agree with TRBD1. With 6 bases clipped from V and 3 bases from J, the junction kept 8 bases outside the gene matches. This CDR3 has 15 residues. The germline gives CDR1 SEHNR, CDR2 FQNEAQ (reference sequence). CDR3 sequence (DNA): TGTGCCAGCAGGAACCGGGACAGGGACCACACTGAAGCTTTCTTT. Its protein is CASRNRDRDHTEAFF. Complete variable domain (other parts from reference TRBV7-9 and TRBJ1-1): DTGVSQNPRHKITKRGQNVTFRCDPISEHNRLYWYRQTLGQGPEFLTYFQNEAQLEKSRLLSDRFSAERPKGSFSTLEIQRTEQGDSAMYLCASRNRDRDHTEAFFGQGTRLTVV.

The CDR3 DNA sequence: TGCACCACCACGCAGGGAGCTGCTAACTATGGCTACACCTTC. Its translation: CTTTQGAANYGYTF. This sequence joins TRBV1 and TRBJ1-2. TRBV1 is assigned pseudogene status. The CDR3 has 14 residues.